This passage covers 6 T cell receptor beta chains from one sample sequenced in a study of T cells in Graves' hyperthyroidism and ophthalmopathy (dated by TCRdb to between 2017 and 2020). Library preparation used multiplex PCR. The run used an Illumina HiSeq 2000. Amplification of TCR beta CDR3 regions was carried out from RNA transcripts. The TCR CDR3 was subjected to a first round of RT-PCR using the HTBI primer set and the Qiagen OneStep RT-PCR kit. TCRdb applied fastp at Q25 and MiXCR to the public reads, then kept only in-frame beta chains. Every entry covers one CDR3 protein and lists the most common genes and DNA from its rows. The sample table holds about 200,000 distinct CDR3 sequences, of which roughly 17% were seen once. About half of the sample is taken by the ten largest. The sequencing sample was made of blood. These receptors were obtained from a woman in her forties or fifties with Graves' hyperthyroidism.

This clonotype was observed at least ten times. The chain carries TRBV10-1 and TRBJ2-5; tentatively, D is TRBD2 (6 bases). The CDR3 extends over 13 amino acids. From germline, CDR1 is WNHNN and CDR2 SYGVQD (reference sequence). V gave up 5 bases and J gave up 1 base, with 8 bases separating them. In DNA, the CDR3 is TGCGCCAGCAGTCGGGAGCGCCAAGAGACCCAGTACTTC. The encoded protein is CASSRERQETQYF.

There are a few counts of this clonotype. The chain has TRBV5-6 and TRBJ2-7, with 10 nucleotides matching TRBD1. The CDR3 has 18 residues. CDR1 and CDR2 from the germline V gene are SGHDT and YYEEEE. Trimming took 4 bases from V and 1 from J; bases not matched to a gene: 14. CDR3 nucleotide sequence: TGTGCCAGCAGCCGACAGGGGGCGGTTGATCGGGGATCCTACGAGCAGTACTTC. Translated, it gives CASSRQGAVDRGSYEQYF.

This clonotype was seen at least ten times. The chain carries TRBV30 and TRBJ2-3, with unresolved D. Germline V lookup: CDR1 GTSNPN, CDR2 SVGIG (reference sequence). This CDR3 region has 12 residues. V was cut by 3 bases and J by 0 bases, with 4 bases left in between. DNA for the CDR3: TGTGCCTGGAGCTATAGCACAGATACGCAGTATTTT. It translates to CAWSYSTDTQYF. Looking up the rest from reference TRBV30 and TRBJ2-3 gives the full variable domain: SQTIHQWPATLVQPVGSPLSLECTVEGTSNPNLYWYRQAAGRGLQLLFYSVGIGQISSEVPQNLSASRPQDRQFILSSKKLLLSDSGFYLCAWSYSTDTQYFGPGTRLTVL.

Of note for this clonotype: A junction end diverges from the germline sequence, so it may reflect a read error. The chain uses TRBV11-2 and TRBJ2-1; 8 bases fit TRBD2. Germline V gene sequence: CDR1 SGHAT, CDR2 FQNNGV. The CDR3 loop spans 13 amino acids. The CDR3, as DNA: TGTGCCAGCAGCGAGATTAGCGGGATCGAGCGGTTCTTC. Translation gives CASSEISGIERFF.

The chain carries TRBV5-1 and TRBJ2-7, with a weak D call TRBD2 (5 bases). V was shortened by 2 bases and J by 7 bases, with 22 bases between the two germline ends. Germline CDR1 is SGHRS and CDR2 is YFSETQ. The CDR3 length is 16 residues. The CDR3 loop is CASSLRERASPIEQYF. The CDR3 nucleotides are TGCGCCAGCAGCTTAAGAGAGAGGGCTAGCCCCATTGAGCAGTACTTC.

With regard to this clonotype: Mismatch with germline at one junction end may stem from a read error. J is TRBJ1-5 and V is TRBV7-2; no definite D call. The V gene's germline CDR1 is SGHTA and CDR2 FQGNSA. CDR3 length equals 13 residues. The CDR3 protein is CAGSLVSDQPQHF. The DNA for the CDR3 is TGTGCCGGCAGCTTAGTATCAGATCAGCCCCAGCATTTT.